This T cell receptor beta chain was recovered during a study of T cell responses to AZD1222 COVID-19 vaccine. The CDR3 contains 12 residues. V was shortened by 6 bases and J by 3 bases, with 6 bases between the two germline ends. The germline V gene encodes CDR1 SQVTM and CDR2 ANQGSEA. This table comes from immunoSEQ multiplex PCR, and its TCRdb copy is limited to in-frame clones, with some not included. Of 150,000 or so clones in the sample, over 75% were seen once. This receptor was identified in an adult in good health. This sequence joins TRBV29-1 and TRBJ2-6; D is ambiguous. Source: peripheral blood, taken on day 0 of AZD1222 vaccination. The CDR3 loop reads CSVPVGANVLTF. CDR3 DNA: TGCAGCGTCCCAGTTGGGGCCAACGTCCTGACTTTC.